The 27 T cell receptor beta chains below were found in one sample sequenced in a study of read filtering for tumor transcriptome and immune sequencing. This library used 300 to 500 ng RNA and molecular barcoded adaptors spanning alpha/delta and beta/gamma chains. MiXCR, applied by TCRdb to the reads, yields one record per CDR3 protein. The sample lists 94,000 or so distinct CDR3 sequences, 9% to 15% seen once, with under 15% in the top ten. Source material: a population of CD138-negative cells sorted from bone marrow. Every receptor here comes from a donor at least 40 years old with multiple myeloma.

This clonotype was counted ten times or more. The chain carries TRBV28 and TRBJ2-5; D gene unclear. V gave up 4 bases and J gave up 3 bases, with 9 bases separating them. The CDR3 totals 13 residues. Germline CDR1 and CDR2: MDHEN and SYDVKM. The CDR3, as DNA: TGTGCCAGCAGTTCGCCCGTAGAAGAGACCCAGTACTTC. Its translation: CASSSPVEETQYF.

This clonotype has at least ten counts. CDR3 DNA: TGCAGTGCTAGAAAGCCGGGACTAGCTCTAAATGAGCAGTTCTTC. Translating gives CSARKPGLALNEQFF. The rearrangement links TRBV20-1 to TRBJ2-1; 9 bases match TRBD2. From germline, CDR1 is DFQATT and CDR2 SNEGSKA (reference sequence). V lost 2 bases and J lost 7; bases outside the gene matches: 9. The CDR3 totals 15 residues.

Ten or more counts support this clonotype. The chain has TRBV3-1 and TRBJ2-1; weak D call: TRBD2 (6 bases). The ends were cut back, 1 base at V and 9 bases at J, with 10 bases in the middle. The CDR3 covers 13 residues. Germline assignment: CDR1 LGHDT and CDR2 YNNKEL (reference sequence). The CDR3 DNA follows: TGTGCCAGCAGCCAAGGAGGAGGGCTTGAGCAGTTCTTC. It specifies CASSQGGGLEQFF.

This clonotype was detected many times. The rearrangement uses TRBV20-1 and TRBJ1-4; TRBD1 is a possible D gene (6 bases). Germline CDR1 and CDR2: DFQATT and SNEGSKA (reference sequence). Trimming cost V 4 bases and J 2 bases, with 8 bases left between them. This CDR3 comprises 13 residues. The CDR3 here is CSATTGTNEKLFF. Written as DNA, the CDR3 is TGCAGTGCTACTACAGGGACTAATGAAAAACTGTTTTTT.

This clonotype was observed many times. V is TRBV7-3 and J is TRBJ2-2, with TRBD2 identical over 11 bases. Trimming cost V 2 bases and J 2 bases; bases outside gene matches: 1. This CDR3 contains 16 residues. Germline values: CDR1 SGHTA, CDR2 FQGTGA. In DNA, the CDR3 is TGTGCCAGCAGCTTAGGGACTAGCGGAAACACCGGGGAGCTGTTTTTT. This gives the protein CASSLGTSGNTGELFF.

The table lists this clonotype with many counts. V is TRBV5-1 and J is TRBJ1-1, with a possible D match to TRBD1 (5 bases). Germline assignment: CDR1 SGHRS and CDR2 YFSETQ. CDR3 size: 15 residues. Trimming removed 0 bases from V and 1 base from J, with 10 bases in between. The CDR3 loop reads CASSLDGAGNTEAFF. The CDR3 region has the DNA TGCGCCAGCAGCTTGGATGGGGCCGGGAACACTGAAGCTTTCTTT.

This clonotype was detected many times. CDR3 residues: CASSYTGGETEAFF. DNA of the CDR3: TGCGCCAGCAGCTACACAGGGGGTGAGACTGAAGCTTTCTTT. The gene calls are TRBV5-1 and TRBJ1-1, with 8 bases aligning to TRBD1. Germline V gives CDR1 SGHRS, CDR2 YFSETQ. With 3 bases clipped from V and 5 bases from J, the junction kept 6 bases outside the gene matches. This CDR3 is built from 14 residues.

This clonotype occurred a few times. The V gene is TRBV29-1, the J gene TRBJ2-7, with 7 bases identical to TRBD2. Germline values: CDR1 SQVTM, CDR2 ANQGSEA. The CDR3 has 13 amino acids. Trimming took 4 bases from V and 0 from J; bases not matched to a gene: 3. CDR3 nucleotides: TGCAGCGTTGTCCGGGAGGCCTCCTACGAGCAGTACTTC. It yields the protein CSVVREASYEQYF.

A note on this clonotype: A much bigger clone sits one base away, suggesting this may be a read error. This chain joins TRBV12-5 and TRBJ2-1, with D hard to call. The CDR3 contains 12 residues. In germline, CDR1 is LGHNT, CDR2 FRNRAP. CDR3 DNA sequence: TGTGCTGGTGGTTCCGACTTGAATGAGCAGTTCTTC. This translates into CAGGSDLNEQFF.

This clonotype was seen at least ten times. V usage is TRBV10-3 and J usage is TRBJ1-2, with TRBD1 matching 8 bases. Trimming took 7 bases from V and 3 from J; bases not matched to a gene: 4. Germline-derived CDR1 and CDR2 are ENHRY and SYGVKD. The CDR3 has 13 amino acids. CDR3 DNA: TGTGCCATCACCGCAGGGGGCCACTATGGCTACACCTTC. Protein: CAITAGGHYGYTF.

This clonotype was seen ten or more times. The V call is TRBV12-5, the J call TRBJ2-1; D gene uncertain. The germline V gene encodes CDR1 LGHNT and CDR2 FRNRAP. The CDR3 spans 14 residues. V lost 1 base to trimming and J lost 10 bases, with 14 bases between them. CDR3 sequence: CASGLGQPRTEQFF. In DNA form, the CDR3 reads TGTGCTAGTGGTTTGGGCCAACCCCGCACCGAGCAGTTCTTC.

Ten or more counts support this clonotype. CDR3 sequence reads: CASSPALQETQYF. For the CDR3, the DNA is TGCGCCAGCAGCCCCGCCTTGCAAGAGACCCAGTACTTC. The chain is built from TRBV4-1 and TRBJ2-5; D is unclear. The length of the CDR3 is 13 residues. Trimming left V 4 bases short and J 2 bases short, with 8 bases between. Germline loops: CDR1 MGHRA, CDR2 YSYEKL.

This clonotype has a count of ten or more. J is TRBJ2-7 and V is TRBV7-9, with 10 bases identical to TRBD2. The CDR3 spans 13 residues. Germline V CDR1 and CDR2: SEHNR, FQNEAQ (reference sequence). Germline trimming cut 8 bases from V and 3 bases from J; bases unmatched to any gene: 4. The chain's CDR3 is CASRGLADYEQYF. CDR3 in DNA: TGTGCCAGCCGAGGACTAGCGGACTACGAGCAGTACTTC.

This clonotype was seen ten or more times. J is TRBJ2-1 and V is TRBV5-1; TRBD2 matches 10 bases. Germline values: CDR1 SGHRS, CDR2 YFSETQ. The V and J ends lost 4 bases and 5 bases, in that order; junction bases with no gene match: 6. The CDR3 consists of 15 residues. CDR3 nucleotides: TGCGCCAGCAGCCTAGCGGGAGTAGAAAACAATGAGCAGTTCTTC. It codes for CASSLAGVENNEQFF. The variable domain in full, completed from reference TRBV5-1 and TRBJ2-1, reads KAGVTQTPRYLIKTRGQQVTLSCSPISGHRSVSWYQQTPGQGLQFLFEYFSETQRNKGNFPGRFSGRQFSNSRSEMNVSTLELGDSALYLCASSLAGVENNEQFFGPGTRLTVL.

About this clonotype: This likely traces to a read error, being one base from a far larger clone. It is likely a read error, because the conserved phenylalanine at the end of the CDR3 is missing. CDR3 in amino acids: CASSSRTGGEKLFL. CDR3 coding DNA: TGTGCCAGCAGCTCTCGGACAGGGGGCGAAAAACTGTTTCTT. The V and J genes are TRBV5-8 and TRBJ1-4; the match to TRBD1 covers 11 bases. Germline V gene lookup returns CDR1 SGHTS and CDR2 YDEGEE. V was clipped by 3 bases and J by 8 bases; unmatched bases: 3. CDR3 size: 14 residues.

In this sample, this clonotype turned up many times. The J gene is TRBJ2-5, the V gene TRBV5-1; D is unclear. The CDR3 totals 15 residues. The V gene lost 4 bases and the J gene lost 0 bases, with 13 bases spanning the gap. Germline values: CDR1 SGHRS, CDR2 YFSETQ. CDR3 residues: CASSPMVGNQETQYF. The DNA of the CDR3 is TGCGCCAGCAGCCCAATGGTAGGGAACCAAGAGACCCAGTACTTC.

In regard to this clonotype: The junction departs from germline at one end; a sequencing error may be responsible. Written as DNA, the CDR3 is TGCAGTGCTTTAGTGGGACAGAAGACCTACGGGCAGTACTTC. Its protein is CSALVGQKTYGQYF. The gene calls are TRBV20-1 and TRBJ2-7; TRBD1 aligns across 7 bases. CDR3 length equals 14 residues. In germline, CDR1 is DFQATT, CDR2 SNEGSKA (reference sequence).

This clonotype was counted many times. CDR3 sequence: CASSFRAGYEQYF. The DNA of the CDR3 is TGTGCCAGCAGTTTTAGGGCAGGCTACGAGCAGTACTTC. V and J are TRBV12-3 or TRBV12-4 and TRBJ2-7; D remains ambiguous. CDR3 length: 13 amino acids. Between the trimmed V and J ends, which lost 3 bases and 3 bases, there was a span of 9 bases.

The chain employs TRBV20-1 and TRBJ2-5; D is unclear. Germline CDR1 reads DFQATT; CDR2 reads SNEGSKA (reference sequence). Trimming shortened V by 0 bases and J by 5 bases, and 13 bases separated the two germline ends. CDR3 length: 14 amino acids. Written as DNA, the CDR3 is TGCAGTGCTAGAGATCGCGGTGGCTGGGAGACCCAGTACTTC. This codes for CSARDRGGWETQYF.

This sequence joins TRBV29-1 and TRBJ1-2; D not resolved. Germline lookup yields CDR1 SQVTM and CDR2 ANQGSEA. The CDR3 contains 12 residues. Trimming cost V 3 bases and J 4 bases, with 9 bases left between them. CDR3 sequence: CSVDLGTYGYTF. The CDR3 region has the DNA TGCAGCGTTGATCTGGGTACCTATGGCTACACCTTC.

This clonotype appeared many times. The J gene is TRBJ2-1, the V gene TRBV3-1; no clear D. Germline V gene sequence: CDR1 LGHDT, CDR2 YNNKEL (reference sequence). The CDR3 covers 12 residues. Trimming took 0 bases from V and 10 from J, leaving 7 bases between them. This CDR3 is CASSQEPGEQFF. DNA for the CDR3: TGTGCCAGCAGCCAAGAACCTGGGGAGCAGTTCTTC.

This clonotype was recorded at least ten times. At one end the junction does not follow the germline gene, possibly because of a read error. CDR3 sequence reads: CASSSGTSGRRAYNEQFF. The DNA of the CDR3 is TGTGCTAGCAGCTCCGGGACTAGCGGGAGGAGGGCCTACAATGAGCAGTTCTTC. This sequence joins TRBV7-9 and TRBJ2-1; 15 bases are a match to TRBD2. Germline CDR1 and CDR2: SEHNR and FQNEAQ (reference sequence). The CDR3 contains 18 residues.

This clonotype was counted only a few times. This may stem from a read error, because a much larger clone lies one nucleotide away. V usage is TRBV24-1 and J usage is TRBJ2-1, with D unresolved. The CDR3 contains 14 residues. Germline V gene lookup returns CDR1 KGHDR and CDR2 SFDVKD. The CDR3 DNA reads TGTGCCACCAGTGATTACGACTCCCTCAATGGGCAGTTCTTC. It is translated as CATSDYDSLNGQFF.

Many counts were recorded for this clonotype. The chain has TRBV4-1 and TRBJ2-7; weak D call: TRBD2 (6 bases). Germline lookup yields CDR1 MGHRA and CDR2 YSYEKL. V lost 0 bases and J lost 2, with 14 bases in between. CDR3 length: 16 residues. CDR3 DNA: TGCGCCAGCAGCCAAGAGGTAGCGGTCAAGACCTACGAGCAGTACTTC. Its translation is CASSQEVAVKTYEQYF.

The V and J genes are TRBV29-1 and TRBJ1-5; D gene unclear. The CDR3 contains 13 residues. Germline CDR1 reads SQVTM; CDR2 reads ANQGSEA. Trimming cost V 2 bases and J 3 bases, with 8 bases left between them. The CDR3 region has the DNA TGCAGCGTTGAAAGAGGGCCCAATCAGCCCCAGCATTTT. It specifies CSVERGPNQPQHF.

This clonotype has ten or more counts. The CDR3 sequence: CSASGSGRGTGELFF. The CDR3 DNA reads TGCAGTGCTAGCGGCAGCGGGAGAGGAACCGGGGAGCTGTTTTTT. The chain is built from TRBV20-1 and TRBJ2-2; 8 nucleotides agree with TRBD2. The CDR3 is made up of 15 amino acids. CDR1 is DFQATT and CDR2 is SNEGSKA in the germline V gene (reference sequence). With V trimmed by 3 bases and J by 5 bases, 8 bases remained unmatched.

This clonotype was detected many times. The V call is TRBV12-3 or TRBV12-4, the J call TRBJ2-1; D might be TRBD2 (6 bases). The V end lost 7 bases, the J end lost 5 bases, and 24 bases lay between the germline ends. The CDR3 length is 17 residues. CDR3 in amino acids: CASTPGRSGVGNNEQFF. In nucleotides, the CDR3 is TGTGCCAGCACTCCCGGAAGGTCGGGAGTTGGCAACAATGAGCAGTTCTTC.